This is a list of T cell receptor beta chains from one sample in a study of blood T cell repertoires in COVID-19. TCRdb keeps only in-frame clones here, not all; method: immunoSEQ multiplex PCR. The sample has around 240,000 clones; around 83% are singletons. The source material was peripheral blood. Receptors originate from a woman in her thirties or forties who had recovered from COVID-19. Both conserved end residues are part of each CDR3. The order of the fields is CDR3 DNA, CDR3 protein, V gene, J gene, clone size, D gene. A D gene is named only where the DNA matches it firmly. Size is stated for part of the rows, as once, few or many counts, or as a class when the clone is expanded.

TGCGCCAGCAAATTACAGGGAACGAACACTGAAGCTTTCTTT	CASKLQGTNTEAFF	TRBV5-1	TRBJ1-1	.	.
TGTGCCATCACCAGGGACAGGGGGACAGATACGCAGTATTTT	CAITRDRGTDTQYF	TRBV10-3	TRBJ2-3	.	TRBD1
TGTGCCAGTAGTATCGGGACAGGGGAGCCATCACCCCTCCACTTT	CASSIGTGEPSPLHF	TRBV19	TRBJ1-6	.	TRBD1
TGCGCCAGCAGCGGAGGGGACCTGAGCTCTGGAAACACCATATATTTT	CASSGGDLSSGNTIYF	TRBV5-1	TRBJ1-3	few	.
TGCAGCGTTGTTCCGGGGGGCGAGGATGGCTACACCTTC	CSVVPGGEDGYTF	TRBV29-1	TRBJ1-2	.	.
TGTGCCAGCTCAACCGGGACTAGCGGTGAGCAGTTCTTC	CASSTGTSGEQFF	TRBV18	TRBJ2-1	.	TRBD2
TGCGCCAGCAGCTTGGTGGAGAACCTAAACACTGAAGCTTTCTTT	CASSLVENLNTEAFF	TRBV5-1	TRBJ1-1	.	.
TGCGCCAGCAGCCTGGGCGATGGAGCGGGAGCTTTCTTT	CASSLGDGAGAFF	TRBV5-1	TRBJ1-1	.	.
TGTGCCAGTAGTATAGGGCTACAACAGATGAACACTGAAGCTTTCTTT	CASSIGLQQMNTEAFF	TRBV19	TRBJ1-1	.	.
TGTGCCAGCAGCTTAGCGATCGGACAGGGGCCTGGAAACACCATATATTTT	CASSLAIGQGPGNTIYF	TRBV7-9	TRBJ1-3	.	TRBD1
TGTGCCACTATTCCAAATGGAGCCTACAATGAGCAGTTCTTC	CATIPNGAYNEQFF	TRBV19	TRBJ2-1	.	.
TGTGCCAGTAGTATGGCGCAGGGGAAGAACACTGAAGCTTTCTTT	CASSMAQGKNTEAFF	TRBV19	TRBJ1-1	.	.
TGTGCCACTCTAGCGTATAGCACAGATACGCAGTATTTT	CATLAYSTDTQYF	TRBV6-6	TRBJ2-3	once	.
TGCAGACAGGGCGGGAACACTGAAGCTTTCTTT	CRQGGNTEAFF	TRBV20-1	TRBJ1-1	.	.
TGCAGCGTGCGGGACAGGGGGAACACTGAAGCTTTCTTT	CSVRDRGNTEAFF	TRBV29-1	TRBJ1-1	.	TRBD1
TGTGCCAGCAGCCCTCGGGACAGCCGGGCGGCTTTCTTT	CASSPRDSRAAFF	TRBV28	TRBJ1-1	.	TRBD1
TGTGCCAGCAGGTACCCCGGCCCGGGACAAGAGACCCAGTACTTC	CASRYPGPGQETQYF	TRBV7-9	TRBJ2-5	.	.
TGTGCCAGCAGCCAGGACAGGGCTAGATCGGGCTACACCTTC	CASSQDRARSGYTF	TRBV6-5	TRBJ1-2	.	TRBD1
TGCGCCAGCAGCCCGCCCCAGGGTTGGCCTAACTATGGCTACACCTTC	CASSPPQGWPNYGYTF	TRBV5-1	TRBJ1-2	.	.
TGTGCCAGCAGCCCCGTCCGAGACACCGGGGAGCTGTTTTTT	CASSPVRDTGELFF	TRBV14	TRBJ2-2	.	.
TGTGCCACCAGCAGAGATCAGGGAGGAGAGACCCAGTACTTC	CATSRDQGGETQYF	TRBV15	TRBJ2-5	.	.
TGCGCCAGCAGCTTGCAAAGCATGAACACTGAAGCTTTCTTT	CASSLQSMNTEAFF	TRBV5-1	TRBJ1-1	once	.
TGTGCCAGCTCACCACGCAGTGCTAGCACAGATACGCAGTATTTT	CASSPRSASTDTQYF	TRBV18	TRBJ2-3	once	.
TGCGCCAGCAGCCCCCAATACGTCAGGGGGCCTGGAAACACCATATATTTT	CASSPQYVRGPGNTIYF	TRBV4-3	TRBJ1-3	.	TRBD1
TGTGCCAGCAGAGGGACATATAGCAATCAGCCCCAGCATTTT	CASRGTYSNQPQHF	TRBV2	TRBJ1-5	.	.
TGTGCCAGCAGTTTACCAGGGGGCACATACAATGAGCAGTTCTTC	CASSLPGGTYNEQFF	TRBV28	TRBJ2-1	.	TRBD1
TGTGCCAGCAGTGAAGTTGGCGGAACAGATACGCAGTATTTT	CASSEVGGTDTQYF	TRBV6-1	TRBJ2-3	.	.